Each of the 21 T cell receptor beta chains below was sequenced from the same sample in a study. MiXCR, applied by TCRdb to the RT-PCR reads, yields one record per CDR3 protein. The profile covers around 700,000 distinct CDR3 sequences, with about 14% appearing a single time and 3% to 4.5% taken by the ten largest. The sequencing sample was made of memory CD4+ T cells from blood. Receptors originate from a female donor in good health, serving as a healthy control.

This clonotype was counted between two and nine times. The chain recombines TRBV12-3 or TRBV12-4 with TRBJ2-3; possibly TRBD2 for D (6 bases). CDR3 length: 14 amino acids. Trimming pared 7 bases from V and 0 bases from J, leaving 11 bases between. In DNA, the CDR3 is TGTGCCAGCACTAGGAGCGGGAGCACAGATACGCAGTATTTT. It specifies CASTRSGSTDTQYF.

The chain employs TRBV5-1 and TRBJ2-5, with 8 positions matching TRBD2. CDR3 length: 16 residues. Germline CDR1 is SGHRS and CDR2 is YFSETQ. Germline trimming cut 3 bases from V and 0 bases from J; bases unmatched to any gene: 7. The CDR3 DNA sequence: TGCGCCAGCAGCTACCAAATAGCGGGAAACCAAGAGACCCAGTACTTC. Amino acid sequence: CASSYQIAGNQETQYF.

The chain recombines TRBV7-9 with TRBJ1-4; no firm D call. V was clipped by 6 bases and J by 7 bases, with 18 bases between them. The CDR3 contains 15 residues. CDR1 SEHNR and CDR2 FQNEAQ come from the germline V gene (reference sequence). As DNA, the CDR3 is TGTGCCAGCAGGCCGCCGGCGGGGTGGAGTGAAAAACTGTTTTTT. It codes for CASRPPAGWSEKLFF.

The CDR3: CASSFIQGVNQPQHF. CDR3 coding DNA: TGTGCCAGCAGTTTTATACAGGGAGTCAATCAGCCCCAGCATTTT. The rearrangement joins TRBV12-3 or TRBV12-4 to TRBJ1-5; D is possibly TRBD1 (6 bases). CDR3 length: 15 residues. Trimming shortened V by 3 bases and J by 3 bases, and 12 bases separated the two germline ends.

Many counts were recorded for this clonotype. The rearrangement links TRBV6-5 to TRBJ2-7; TRBD1 is a possible D gene (6 bases). The length of the CDR3 is 14 residues. The germline V and J ends were trimmed by 4 bases and 6 bases, with 16 bases remaining between them. Germline loops: CDR1 MNHEY, CDR2 SVGAGI. DNA for the CDR3: TGTGCCAGCAGTTCGGCCGGGACAACACGCGAGCAGTACTTC. Its protein product is CASSSAGTTREQYF.

V gene TRBV7-9 combines with J gene TRBJ1-1; D remains unclear. Germline V gene sequence: CDR1 SEHNR, CDR2 FQNEAQ (reference sequence). Deletions cut 5 bases from V and 1 base from J, with 11 bases between. CDR3 length: 14 residues. DNA for the CDR3: TGTGCCAGCAGCCCGGCGAATAAGAACACTGAAGCTTTCTTT. As protein: CASSPANKNTEAFF.

This clonotype was counted many times. This chain connects TRBV29-1 to TRBJ1-1; tentatively, D is TRBD1 (6 bases). CDR3 length: 11 residues. V gave up 7 bases and J gave up 3 bases, with 9 bases separating them. Germline V CDR1 and CDR2: SQVTM, ANQGSEA. CDR3 sequence: CSGRGYTEAFF. The CDR3 DNA reads as TGCAGCGGCAGGGGATACACTGAAGCTTTCTTT.

The chain carries TRBV7-2 and TRBJ2-2; 15 bases are shared with TRBD2. The germline gives CDR1 SGHTA, CDR2 FQGNSA. This CDR3 has 20 amino acids. Trimming removed 5 bases from V and 2 bases from J; junction bases left unmatched: 12. CDR3 in amino acids: CASSPRAGTSGGLNTGELFF. The CDR3 nucleotides read TGTGCCAGCAGCCCGCGCGCCGGGACTAGCGGGGGGTTAAACACCGGGGAGCTGTTTTTT.

At least ten counts were recorded for this clonotype. The chain recombines TRBV20-1 with TRBJ1-2; D perhaps matches TRBD1 (6 bases). Trimming removed 4 bases at V and 1 base at J, with 16 bases between. The CDR3 runs 15 residues. Germline assignment: CDR1 DFQATT and CDR2 SNEGSKA (reference sequence). The CDR3 DNA is TGCAGTGCTATAGAAGGGTCAGGGGTTAACTATGGCTACACCTTC. This encodes CSAIEGSGVNYGYTF.

The chain uses TRBV6-7 and TRBJ2-5, with D unresolved. TRBV6-7 qualifies as an ORF whose function is uncertain. The CDR3 extends over 15 amino acids. V was cut by 2 bases and J by 1 base, with 11 bases left in between. The CDR3 region is CASSYEGAVQETQYF. CDR3 DNA sequence: TGTGCCAGCAGTTACGAAGGAGCCGTCCAAGAGACCCAGTACTTC.

This clonotype was counted many times. V is TRBV29-1 and J is TRBJ2-3; D is unclear. This CDR3 comprises 14 residues. The ends were cut back, 4 bases at V and 0 bases at J, with 11 bases in the middle. Germline values: CDR1 SQVTM, CDR2 ANQGSEA. The CDR3 nucleotides are TGCAGCGTTGGTCGCGGCAGTAGCACAGATACGCAGTATTTT. It is translated as CSVGRGSSTDTQYF.

This clonotype was detected a few times. The chain couples TRBV24-1 to TRBJ1-3; unclear D gene. Deletions cut 4 bases from V and 9 bases from J, with 6 bases between. Germline values: CDR1 KGHDR, CDR2 SFDVKD. The CDR3 is 11 amino acids. CDR3 loop: CATSDRGTIYF. CDR3 DNA sequence: TGTGCCACCAGTGACCGGGGCACCATATATTTT.

This clonotype was seen many times. The chain carries TRBV18 and TRBJ2-1, with D maybe TRBD2 (6 bases). The CDR3 consists of 15 residues. Between the trimmed V and J ends, which lost 1 base and 7 bases, there was a span of 14 bases. Germline V gene data show CDR1 as KGHSH and CDR2 as LQKENI. The CDR3 DNA reads TGTGCCAGCTCACCACGGGGGACTGCACTGAATGAGCAGTTCTTC. Amino acids: CASSPRGTALNEQFF.

This chain links TRBV29-1 with TRBJ1-1, with no clear D. CDR3 length equals 10 residues. Germline V gene sequence: CDR1 SQVTM, CDR2 ANQGSEA. The V end was cut by 6 bases, the J end by 6 bases, with 8 bases between. CDR3 nucleotide sequence: TGCAGCGTCTCGAGCGCTGAAGCTTTCTTT. Its translation is CSVSSAEAFF.

The gene calls are TRBV2 and TRBJ2-3, with TRBD2 matching 11 bases. Germline V gene lookup returns CDR1 SNHLY and CDR2 FYNNEI. After removal of 8 bases from V and 3 bases from J, the junction contained 7 bases not matched to a gene. The CDR3 totals 15 residues. CDR3 sequence reads: CASSRSGGATDTQYF. The CDR3, as DNA: TGTGCCAGCTCCCGTAGCGGGGGGGCAACAGATACGCAGTATTTT.

Ten or more counts support this clonotype. This rearrangement joins TRBV5-5 to TRBJ2-7; 7 bases are a match to TRBD2. The germline gives CDR1 SGHKS, CDR2 YYEKEE (reference sequence). The CDR3 is made up of 13 amino acids. V shed 4 bases, J shed 3 bases, and the junction held 4 bases outside the gene matches. The CDR3 here is CASSASGFYEQYF. The CDR3 nucleotides are TGTGCCAGCAGCGCTAGCGGATTCTACGAGCAGTACTTC.

This clonotype appeared a few times. The V and J genes are TRBV6-2 or TRBV6-3 and TRBJ2-6; D may be TRBD2 (6 bases). Germline assignment: CDR1 MNHEY and CDR2 SVGEGT. V lost 4 bases and J lost 4, with 11 bases in between. The CDR3 totals 15 residues. CDR3 bases: TGTGCCAGCAGTTGGAGGGGTATGGGGGCCAACGTCCTGACTTTC. Translated, it gives CASSWRGMGANVLTF.

This chain joins TRBV3-1 and TRBJ2-7; D is perhaps TRBD2 (5 bases). This CDR3 is built from 15 residues. The germline V gene encodes CDR1 LGHDT and CDR2 YNNKEL (reference sequence). V lost 2 bases and J 3 bases, leaving 14 bases between the germline ends. CDR3 region: CASSQKPRGHYEQYF. DNA of the CDR3: TGTGCCAGCAGCCAAAAACCTCGGGGTCACTACGAGCAGTACTTC.

In its sample, this clonotype was seen a few times. The rearrangement joins TRBV20-1 to TRBJ2-7, with unresolved D. V lost 6 bases and J 2 bases, leaving 11 bases between the germline ends. The CDR3 is 12 residues long. In germline, CDR1 is DFQATT, CDR2 SNEGSKA (reference sequence). CDR3 coding DNA: TGCAGTGCCACGGACCTGACCTACGAGCAGTACTTC. Amino acids: CSATDLTYEQYF.

This clonotype was observed at least ten times. The junction does not match germline at one end; this may be a read error. This chain joins TRBV5-1 and TRBJ2-2, with no clear D. The CDR3 runs to 13 residues. Germline loops: CDR1 SGHRS, CDR2 YFSETQ. This chain's CDR3 is CASSFRSTGELFF. As DNA, the CDR3 is TGTGCCAGCAGTTTTCGATCGACCGGGGAGCTGTTTTTT.

This chain uses TRBV30 with TRBJ1-4, with D possibly being TRBD1 (5 bases). The CDR3 is made up of 15 amino acids. Germline V gene lookup returns CDR1 GTSNPN and CDR2 SVGIG (reference sequence). V was pared by 0 bases and J by 8 bases, with 16 bases between. CDR3 amino acids: CAWSVRGRVEEKLFF. The CDR3 DNA is TGTGCCTGGAGTGTTCGGGGGAGGGTTGAGGAAAAACTGTTTTTT. Combining the CDR3 with reference TRBV30 and TRBJ1-4 gives the whole variable domain SQTIHQWPATLVQPVGSPLSLECTVEGTSNPNLYWYRQAAGRGLQLLFYSVGIGQISSEVPQNLSASRPQDRQFILSSKKLLLSDSGFYLCAWSVRGRVEEKLFFGSGTQLSVL.